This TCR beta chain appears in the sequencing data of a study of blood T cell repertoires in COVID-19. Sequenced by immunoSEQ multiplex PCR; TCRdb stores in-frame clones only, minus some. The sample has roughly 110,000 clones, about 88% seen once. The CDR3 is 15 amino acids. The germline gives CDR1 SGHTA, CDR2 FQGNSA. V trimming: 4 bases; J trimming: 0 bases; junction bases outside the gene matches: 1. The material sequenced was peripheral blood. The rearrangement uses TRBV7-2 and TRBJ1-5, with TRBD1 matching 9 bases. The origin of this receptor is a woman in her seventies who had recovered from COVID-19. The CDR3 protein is CASSWTGDSNQPQHF. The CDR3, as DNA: TGTGCCAGCAGCTGGACAGGGGATAGCAATCAGCCCCAGCATTTT.